This T cell receptor (beta chain) was identified during a study of blood T cell repertoires in COVID-19. Study information: COVID-19 samples, acute and convalescent, were from the United States, Italy and Spain.

Seattle patients were enrolled during active infection and followed longitudinally. The CDR3 sequence is 15 residues long. With 0 bases removed from V and 8 bases from J, the gap between germline ends came to 14 bases. Germline CDR1 is SGHRS and CDR2 is YFSETQ. Original analysis: By means of reference gene primer amplification, nucleated cell counts were estimated. Sequenced by immunoSEQ multiplex PCR; TCRdb stores in-frame clones only, minus some. V and J calls and clone size come straight from that table; D and trimming were deduced from the DNA. Altogether 250,000 to 300,000 clones are present, more than 75% being singletons, with the ten largest covering over 4%.

This clonotype was obtained from a woman aged 55-69 years with COVID-19, enrolled during active disease. The rearrangement uses TRBV5-1 and TRBJ1-4; no definite D call. The sample comprised peripheral blood. The CDR3 DNA reads TGCGCCAGCAGCTTGGTTGGGCCGCCGGGGGAAAAACTGTTTTTT. Amino acid sequence: CASSLVGPPGEKLFF. The variable domain in full, completed from reference TRBV5-1 and TRBJ1-4, reads KAGVTQTPRYLIKTRGQQVTLSCSPISGHRSVSWYQQTPGQGLQFLFEYFSETQRNKGNFPGRFSGRQFSNSRSEMNVSTLELGDSALYLCASSLVGPPGEKLFFGSGTQLSVL.